The 8 T cell receptor beta chains below were found in one sample sequenced in a study of Graves' ophthalmopathy and Graves' hyperthyroidism (dated by TCRdb to 2016 to 2019). Instrument used: Illumina HiSeq 2000. TCR beta CDR3 regions were amplified from RNA transcripts for repertoire sequencing. HTBI primers and the Qiagen OneStep RT-PCR kit were used in a first-round RT-PCR, which was followed by a second-round multiplex PCR, size selection and purification. Starting from the raw public reads, TCRdb applied fastp trimming at Q25, assembled clones with MiXCR and retained in-frame beta chains. Rows merge per CDR3 protein into single entries with the most common DNA and genes. This sample holds about 240,000 distinct CDR3 sequences; around 45% were observed only once. The top ten clonotypes cover approximately 51% of the sample. The sample comprised peripheral blood. All receptors come from an adult man with Graves' ophthalmopathy.

This chain uses TRBV5-1 with TRBJ1-4, with a weak D call TRBD1 (5 bases). Trimming stripped 3 bases from V and 5 bases from J, with 14 bases between. This CDR3 comprises 15 residues. The germline CDR1 and CDR2 sequences are SGHRS and YFSETQ. CDR3 sequence (DNA): TGCGCCAGCAGCTGGGGAGCAGGGACCAATGAAAAACTGTTTTTT. Translated, it gives CASSWGAGTNEKLFF.

The V gene is TRBV13, the J gene TRBJ2-5, with TRBD2 identical over 10 bases. The germline V gene encodes CDR1 PRHDT and CDR2 FYEKMQ (reference sequence). J was trimmed by 5 bases and V by 3 bases; bases with no gene match: 6. This CDR3 spans 15 amino acids. CDR3 region: CASSFYIAGGETQYF. Here the CDR3 DNA reads TGTGCCAGCAGCTTCTATATAGCGGGAGGCGAGACCCAGTACTTC.

The chain combines TRBV24-1 with TRBJ2-7; TRBD1 agrees at 10 bases. The CDR3 is made up of 16 amino acids. The germline gives CDR1 KGHDR, CDR2 SFDVKD. Germline trimming cut 4 bases from V and 5 bases from J; bases unmatched to any gene: 10. The CDR3 bases are TGTGCCACCAGTGAGAAACGACAGGGGGCTAATGACGAGCAGTACTTC. Translation gives CATSEKRQGANDEQYF.

There are many counts of this clonotype. CDR3 in amino acids: CATSESQNYGYTF. The CDR3 coding sequence is TGTGCCACCAGTGAGTCACAGAACTATGGCTACACCTTC. V usage is TRBV24-1 and J usage is TRBJ1-2; D remains unclear. Per the germline V gene, CDR1 is KGHDR and CDR2 is SFDVKD. Trimming took off 4 bases at V and 2 bases at J, with 7 bases between the two ends. This CDR3 is 13 amino acids long.

The chain carries TRBV19 and TRBJ1-5; no clear D. In germline, CDR1 is LNHDA, CDR2 SQIVND (reference sequence). CDR3 size: 13 residues. V lost 4 bases and J lost 4, with 8 bases in between. The CDR3 DNA reads TGTGCCAGTAGTACATACCAGAATCAGCCCCAGCATTTT. This translates into CASSTYQNQPQHF.

CDR3: CSDYQGPPPFNTGELFF. CDR3 in DNA: TGCAGCGACTATCAGGGACCTCCCCCCTTTAACACCGGGGAGCTGTTTTTT. The chain uses TRBV29-1 and TRBJ2-2, with D perhaps TRBD1 or TRBD2 (5 bases each). Between the trimmed V and J ends, which lost 7 bases and 2 bases, there was a span of 23 bases. Germline V gene sequence: CDR1 SQVTM, CDR2 ANQGSEA. The CDR3 loop spans 17 amino acids.

The chain has TRBV19 and TRBJ2-2; TRBD2 aligns across 7 bases. V shed 4 bases, J shed 6 bases, and the junction held 8 bases outside the gene matches. Germline loops: CDR1 LNHDA, CDR2 SQIVND (reference sequence). The CDR3 consists of 15 residues. The CDR3 DNA is TGTGCCAGTAGTACCGGGACTATAGGGGCCGGGGAGCTGTTTTTT. Its protein is CASSTGTIGAGELFF. Combining the CDR3 with reference TRBV19 and TRBJ2-2 gives the whole variable domain DGGITQSPKYLFRKEGQNVTLSCEQNLNHDAMYWYRQDPGQGLRLIYYSQIVNDFQKGDIAEGYSVSREKKESFPLTVTSAQKNPTAFYLCASSTGTIGAGELFFGEGSRLTVL.

The J gene is TRBJ2-5, the V gene TRBV12-3 or TRBV12-4; 11 nucleotides match TRBD2. The trim removed 6 bases at V and 2 bases at J, leaving 2 bases unmatched. This CDR3 region has 14 residues. The CDR3 DNA reads TGTGCCAGCAGACCTAGCGGGGGGCAAGAGACCCAGTACTTC. This sequence encodes CASRPSGGQETQYF.